This T cell receptor (beta chain) was sequenced in a study of cytomegalovirus exposure and HLA in healthy donors (dated by TCRdb to about 2017). As for the study more broadly: According to an earlier analysis of a few hundred of the donors, some 170 million T cells yielded roughly 100 million unique TCR beta sequences and about 280 Gb of sequence data. Approximately 300 gigabases of sequencing data and tens of millions of unique TCR sequences were included in an early release covering over 600 HLA-typed donors. Of the 300 to 500 genotyped donors, 80% to 90% were placed in the genetic ancestry cluster associated with self-reported Caucasian donors. The study aimed to test whether cataloging public T cell receptors could reveal signatures of past pathogen exposure. The study profiled the T cell repertoires of 500 to 800 subjects by immunosequencing and related them to cytomegalovirus serostatus. In addition to the first cohort of 666 subjects, a separate validation cohort of 130 or so different subjects was used. High-throughput TCR immunosequencing, statistical association of individual TCRs with disease status, and machine learning were combined to predict cytomegalovirus infection status. In a later analysis, previously published TCR beta repertoires from about 640 donors were re-analyzed and high-resolution HLA genotyping was added so that TCR occurrence patterns could be studied. The later analysis used no new phenotypic data to find candidate immune exposures, relying instead on TCR beta sequences and their occurrence across donors. An earlier analysis of about 600 of the donors used high-throughput TCR beta sequencing to judge whether each TCR beta V gene segment behaved as functional or pseudogenic. Donor age, sex, ethnicity and CMV serostatus were collected together with the repertoire data. In a later genetic analysis, genome-wide SNP genotypes for 398 of the 666 donors were used, and that subset was treated as a discovery cohort. All discovery cohort repertoires had been generated using a single sequencing platform. Class I and class II HLA loci were covered by the typing at four-digit resolution. Typing coverage varied by locus: 629-630 donors for A, B, C, DRB1 and DQB1; some 520 for DQA1; more than 600 for DPA1; about 450 for DPB1. Roughly 5 DR-DQ haplotypes were handled as single units for association and clustering, since linkage in the cohort was strong. Across 398 genotyped donors of the cohort, an average of about 240,000 unique TCR beta nucleotide sequences per donor were sequenced, and roughly a sixth of those sequences were non-productive. The research as a whole found: The presence/absence analyses assumed that sequencing depth was roughly uniform across donors, and that assumption may not be true. An association between a missense DCLRE1C variant and V-gene and J-gene trimming of TCR beta chains was found in a later genetic analysis and replicated in an independent cohort. When HLA alleles, especially DR and DQ, strongly co-occurred, TCR associations were difficult to assign to individual alleles. A further reported finding was that TCR beta sequences accurately predicted the HLA-A and HLA-B alleles for most subjects in the first cohort. In a later analysis, HLA-associated TCR beta chains showed more clonal expansion and lower generation probabilities than non-associated chains that were equally common. The cohort was sequenced for TCR beta chains only, and without alpha or paired-chain data the features that could be detected were limited. According to the authors, the approach could potentially be generalized to other disease states and immunological phenotypes. Correlated functional status among segregating V segments might be attributable to linkage disequilibrium, but an unknown experimental factor could not be ruled out. Because HLA typing was unavailable for some donors at each locus, only the typed subset was used in association tests. Three of the identified cytomegalovirus-associated TCR beta chains were confirmed in vitro to be specific for cytomegalovirus antigens. In a later analysis, TCR association rates were found to vary across HLA loci, with the most associated TCRs seen for DRB1 alleles and the fewest for HLA-C alleles. Immune exposure information for the cohort was limited to CMV serostatus. Compared with the approximately 670-donor mean, donors in an Asian-associated ancestry cluster had fewer N-insertions in productive TCRs, according to a later genetic analysis. The classifier was reported to diagnose cytomegalovirus status with high specificity and sensitivity in both the original and validation cohorts. Broadly in line with IMGT annotations, most TCR beta V segments showed up in productive rearrangements about 90% or about 30% of the time in an earlier analysis of 450 to 750 of the donors. Because counts were too low, under 20 rarely observed V segments, including chromosome 9 orphons, were left out of the earlier analysis of 500 to 750 of the donors. A cluster of highly shared sequence variants was judged likely to be a technical artifact of the sequencing pipeline. The study listed 164 TCR beta chains as associated with cytomegalovirus. In a later analysis, most CMV-associated TCR beta chains were found to appear HLA-restricted, with HLA associations seemingly driven largely by CMV exposure. In a later analysis, around 15,000 TCR beta sequences were associated with specific HLA alleles at a false discovery rate of 0.05. Most TCR sequences were observed very rarely across donors, whereas some public TCRs were present in many individuals. According to a later analysis, parvovirus B19, influenza, CMV and Epstein-Barr virus appeared linked to several top co-occurrence clusters.

This clone was seen more than once but under ten times. It lacks a known antigen. It has no much larger one-base neighbor in the sample; base qualities were not kept. In total, approximately 690 healthy bone marrow donors made up the cohort. At the time of sampling, every cohort member was nominally healthy, though immune exposures that went unrecorded were likely present. The donor was CMV seronegative and belonged to the group of several hundred seronegative cohort members. Each donor provided a peripheral blood sample, and peripheral blood mononuclear cells were used for TCR beta sequencing. Genomic DNA was extracted from the blood cell samples with the Qiagen DNeasy Blood Extraction Kit. Library preparation was by the immunoSEQ multiplex PCR assay. The multiplex PCR relied on a mix of 60 forward primers for TCR Vbeta segments and 13 reverse primers for TCR Jbeta segments. Amplification of the CDR3 region of rearranged TCR beta genes was performed with a multiplex PCR assay on genomic DNA. On the Illumina HiSeq System, the amplified TCR beta libraries were sequenced as 87-base-pair reads. In the paper's pipeline: A later analysis counted some 74 million unique TCR beta chains across the 666 repertoires, and 10 million to 11 million of these chains were shared by at least two donors. Raw reads were error-corrected and collapsed into unique sequences with a nearest-neighbor algorithm that merged closely related sequences to remove PCR and sequencing errors. To assign V, D and J gene segments, CDR3 sequences were aligned to IMGT reference sequences. For a sequence to be retained, a match of at least six nucleotides to both a V gene segment and a J gene segment was required. A rearrangement counted as productive if the CDR3 had no stop codons and remained in frame with V and J, and every other rearrangement counted as non-productive. Following IMGT convention, CDR3 was defined as the stretch from the second conserved V-encoded cysteine up to the conserved J-encoded phenylalanine. Sequences without an unambiguous match to a single V gene segment were excluded from the earlier analysis of about 640 of the donors. In an earlier analysis of 450 to 750 of the donors, a V segment was called functional when productive rearrangements were above 56.7%, and segregating when the standard deviation between donors exceeded 5%. A statistical classification framework was built for diagnosing cytomegalovirus status from the catalog of TCR beta chain sequences. In a later analysis, V and J genes were assigned by comparing TCR nucleotide sequences against IMGT/GENE-DB human TR gene sequences. In a later analysis, CDR3 sequences and most-parsimonious VDJ recombination scenarios were assigned using the TCRdist pipeline. A later analysis defined each TCR beta chain by its CDR3 amino acid sequence plus V-gene family, and excluded reads lacking a unique V-gene family. As a way to deal with suspected cross-contamination and a sequencing artifact, a later analysis dropped over 550 nucleotide sequences that were highly shared and had low generation probability. In a later analysis, a clonal expansion index for each public chain was calculated from normalized within-repertoire ranks of inferred template counts. Generation probabilities in a later analysis came from a VDJ recombination model fitted to out-of-frame rearrangements, and those results were checked against IGoR. Hypergeometric tests were used in a later analysis to score TCR-TCR, TCR-HLA and TCR-CMV co-occurrence, with a repertoire-size bias correction applied to the TCR pairs. A later analysis estimated false discovery rates by permuting HLA or CMV assignments 20 times. In a later analysis, co-occurring TCRs were grouped using DBSCAN, and TCRdist sequence similarity was added for clustering within HLA-allele-positive subsets. Repertoires with fewer than 30,000 or more than 120,000 public chains, plus five repertoires with anomalous nucleotide sharing, were excluded from co-occurrence clustering. In TCRdb, the immuneACCESS table is reduced to in-frame sequences with V and J assigned. These tables do not hold every clone; where another copy was compared, an unresolved V gene accounts for under half, and the others remain unexplained. D and trimming come from the DNA, and the V and J calls and clone size come from that table. In this sample the table shows 200,000 to 250,000 clones, around 80% of which occur a single time. The ten largest clones capture about a sixth of the sample.

This receptor was taken from a man aged 35 to 55 in good health and CMV-seronegative. Sample: PBMCs.

The DNA reads TGTGCCTGGAGTACGGGGGAGTGGACAGATACGCAGTATTTT. This translates into CAWSTGEWTDTQYF. The rearrangement combines TRBV30 with TRBJ2-3; a weak D assignment points to TRBD2 (6 bases agree). Via the germline V gene (reference sequence), CDR1 is GTSNPN and CDR2 SVGIG. Deletion took 2 bases off V and 3 bases off J, with a span of 12 bases between the germline ends. Including cysteine and phenylalanine, the CDR3 has 14 amino acids. The entry retains the CDR3 DNA only, 42 bases that are in frame from base 1.